The 30 T cell receptor beta chains below all came from one sample that was sequenced in a study of control samples from healthy donors and cancer patients. Produced via immunoSEQ multiplex PCR; TCRdb's table is partial and in-frame only. This sample carries about 86,000 clones, over 85% of them seen once, and the ten largest clones take approximately 1.5%. Sequences were obtained from blood. Receptors were obtained from a woman aged 25-40 years in good health.

The chain carries TRBV11-2 and TRBJ2-3; 8 nucleotides align to TRBD2. Per the germline V gene, CDR1 is SGHAT and CDR2 is FQNNGV. The V and J ends lost 0 bases and 6 bases, in that order; junction bases with no gene match: 8. The CDR3 has 16 amino acids. CDR3 sequence: CASSLDPGTRRDTQYF. The DNA of the CDR3 is TGTGCCAGCAGCTTAGATCCCGGGACTAGACGGGATACGCAGTATTTT. Filled out from reference TRBV11-2 and TRBJ2-3, the complete variable domain reads EAGVAQSPRYKIIEKRQSVAFWCNPISGHATLYWYQQILGQGPKLLIQFQNNGVVDDSQLPKDRFSAERLKGVDSTLKIQPAKLEDSAVYLCASSLDPGTRRDTQYFGPGTRLTVL.

The genes are TRBV27 and TRBJ1-2; possible D gene TRBD1, 5 bases. From germline, CDR1 is MNHEY and CDR2 SMNVEV (reference sequence). Trimming took 6 bases from V and 8 from J, leaving 19 bases between them. CDR3 length: 14 amino acids. CDR3 region: CASRSPGGLGGYTF. The CDR3 nucleotides read TGTGCCAGCAGGTCACCTGGGGGTCTCGGAGGCTACACCTTC.

The chain joins TRBV2 to TRBJ1-4, with a tentative D call TRBD1 (6 bases). CDR1 and CDR2 from the germline V gene are SNHLY and FYNNEI. Trimming shortened V by 6 bases and J by 3 bases, and 17 bases separated the two germline ends. CDR3 length: 16 amino acids. CDR3 coding DNA: TGTGCCAGCAGCGACGGGGGGGGCAGTCCTAATGAAAAACTGTTTTTT. Translating gives CASSDGGGSPNEKLFF. Using reference TRBV2 and TRBJ1-4 for the parts outside the CDR3, the full variable domain is EPEVTQTPSHQVTQMGQEVILRCVPISNHLYFYWYRQILGQKVEFLVSFYNNEISEKSEIFDDQFSVERPDGSNFTLKIRSTKLEDSAMYFCASSDGGGSPNEKLFFGSGTQLSVL.

J is TRBJ1-6 and V is TRBV28; the D gene is possibly TRBD1 (5 bases). Germline V gives CDR1 MDHEN, CDR2 SYDVKM. There are 17 residues in the CDR3. Trimming left V 8 bases short and J 0 bases short, with 17 bases between. The CDR3: CASPHHRISSYNSPLHF. The CDR3, as DNA: TGTGCCAGCCCTCATCACAGGATCAGCTCCTATAATTCACCCCTCCACTTT.

J is TRBJ1-5 and V is TRBV5-8, with a possible D match to TRBD1 (6 bases). CDR1 is SGHTS and CDR2 is YDEGEE in the germline V gene. The V and J ends lost 1 base and 6 bases respectively, with 17 bases between them. The CDR3 has 16 amino acids. This CDR3 is CASSLLTGSGGQPQHF. DNA for the CDR3: TGTGCCAGCAGCTTGTTGACAGGTTCGGGGGGTCAGCCCCAGCATTTT.

The chain uses TRBV28 and TRBJ1-5; 12 bases match TRBD1. V shed 5 bases and J 1 base; nucleotides not matched to a gene: 6. Germline V CDR1 and CDR2: MDHEN, SYDVKM. The CDR3 is made up of 17 amino acids. CDR3 DNA sequence: TGTGCCAGCAGTCAGGGACAGGGGGCCTTGAGCAATCAGCCCCAGCATTTT. Its translation: CASSQGQGALSNQPQHF.

This CDR3 reads CASSFGTVSNTEAFF. The CDR3 DNA reads TGTGCCAGTAGTTTCGGGACAGTTTCGAACACTGAAGCTTTCTTT. This chain links TRBV19 with TRBJ1-1; 7 bases are a match to TRBD1. From germline, CDR1 is LNHDA and CDR2 SQIVND (reference sequence). Losses at the gene ends were 5 bases for V and 1 base for J; bases not matched to a gene: 7. The CDR3 spans 15 residues.

This rearrangement joins TRBV7-9 to TRBJ1-2; 9 bases map to TRBD1. The CDR3 loop spans 14 amino acids. The ends lost 7 bases at V and 5 bases at J; junction bases unmatched: 8. Germline V gene sequence: CDR1 SEHNR, CDR2 FQNEAQ (reference sequence). This CDR3 is CASTTGGAGYGYTF. The CDR3 coding sequence is TGTGCCAGCACCACAGGGGGCGCTGGATATGGCTACACCTTC.

V gene TRBV29-1 combines with J gene TRBJ2-1, with a tentative D call TRBD2 (6 bases). CDR1 SQVTM and CDR2 ANQGSEA come from the germline V gene. V was pared by 2 bases and J by 2 bases, with 16 bases between. This CDR3 is built from 16 residues. CDR3 sequence (DNA): TGCAGCGTTGAATCCCCCCAGCGGGTCGCCTACAATGAGCAGTTCTTC. Protein product: CSVESPQRVAYNEQFF.

J is TRBJ1-1 and V is TRBV29-1, with D unresolved. The germline V gene encodes CDR1 SQVTM and CDR2 ANQGSEA. V lost 3 bases to trimming and J lost 4 bases, with 12 bases between them. This CDR3 is 13 amino acids long. The DNA for the CDR3 is TGCAGCGTTGAGAAACGACAAAGCACTGAAGCTTTCTTT. It translates to CSVEKRQSTEAFF. Using reference TRBV29-1 and TRBJ1-1 for the parts outside the CDR3, the full variable domain is SAVISQKPSRDICQRGTSLTIQCQVDSQVTMMFWYRQQPGQSLTLIATANQGSEATYESGFVIDKFPISRPNLTFSTLTVSNMSPEDSSIYLCSVEKRQSTEAFFGQGTRLTVV.

This chain connects TRBV18 to TRBJ1-2; no definite D call. Germline V gene sequence: CDR1 KGHSH, CDR2 LQKENI. The CDR3 contains 17 residues. Trimming took 3 bases from V and 0 from J, leaving 17 bases between them. The CDR3, as DNA: TGTGCCAGCTCACCGCTCCAAGATTCGAAGCCTAACTATGGCTACACCTTC. This sequence encodes CASSPLQDSKPNYGYTF. Based on the CDR3 plus reference TRBV18 and TRBJ1-2, the full variable domain is NAGVMQNPRHLVRRRGQEARLRCSPMKGHSHVYWYRQLPEEGLKFMVYLQKENIIDESGMPKERFSAEFPKEGPSILRIQQVVRGDSAAYFCASSPLQDSKPNYGYTFGSGTRLTVV.

The V gene is TRBV28, the J gene TRBJ1-2; TRBD1 matches 9 bases. The CDR3 is 14 residues long. Unmatched junction bases numbered 5, after V lost 5 bases and J lost 4 bases. Per germline, CDR1 MDHEN and CDR2 SYDVKM. The CDR3 sequence: CASSIGQGSYGYTF. The CDR3 DNA is TGTGCCAGCAGTATTGGACAGGGGTCCTATGGCTACACCTTC.

This clone has a handful of counts. This rearrangement joins TRBV7-9 to TRBJ2-2, with no clear D. CDR1 and CDR2 (germline): SEHNR, FQNEAQ (reference sequence). Trimming took 5 bases from V and 0 from J, leaving 7 bases between them. The CDR3 extends over 14 amino acids. The CDR3 here is CASSDFPNTGELFF. Written as DNA, the CDR3 is TGTGCCAGCAGCGACTTTCCGAACACCGGGGAGCTGTTTTTT. The full variable domain, in which reference TRBV7-9 and TRBJ2-2 provide the parts outside the CDR3, is DTGVSQNPRHKITKRGQNVTFRCDPISEHNRLYWYRQTLGQGPEFLTYFQNEAQLEKSRLLSDRFSAERPKGSFSTLEIQRTEQGDSAMYLCASSDFPNTGELFFGEGSRLTVL.

As to this clone: One end of the junction does not line up with germline, which may come from a read error. The rearrangement links TRBV7-7 to TRBJ2-2; 10 bases match TRBD1. This CDR3 has 15 amino acids. Germline assignment: CDR1 SSHAT and CDR2 FNYEAQ (reference sequence). CDR3 residues: CASSRDRGNTGELFF. The CDR3 DNA sequence: TGTGCTAGCAGCCGGGACAGGGGTAACACCGGGGAGCTGTTTTTT. Variable domain in full (rest from reference TRBV7-7 and TRBJ2-2): GAGVSQSPRYKVTKRGQDVTLRCDPISSHATLYWYQQALGQGPEFLTYFNYEAQPDKSGLPSDRFSAERPEGSISTLTIQRTEQRDSAMYRCASSRDRGNTGELFFGEGSRLTVL.

This clone was observed a handful of times. V is TRBV5-1 and J is TRBJ2-7; TRBD1 aligns across 8 bases. CDR3 length: 14 residues. V lost 4 bases to trimming and J lost 7 bases; unmatched junction nucleotides: 10. Germline V gene lookup returns CDR1 SGHRS and CDR2 YFSETQ. The CDR3 spells CASSQGQGTGEQYF. CDR3 DNA sequence: TGCGCCAGCAGCCAAGGACAGGGAACGGGAGAGCAGTACTTC.

The sample holds a few counts of this clone. The V call is TRBV19, the J call TRBJ1-1, with D perhaps matching TRBD1 (5 bases). The germline V gene has CDR1 LNHDA and CDR2 SQIVND (reference sequence). V was shortened by 6 bases and J by 0 bases, with 11 bases between the two germline ends. The CDR3 length is 14 residues. CDR3 residues: CASSQGAMNTEAFF. CDR3 coding DNA: TGTGCCAGTAGCCAGGGAGCTATGAACACTGAAGCTTTCTTT.

J is TRBJ1-3 and V is TRBV5-1, with a weak D call TRBD1 (6 bases). The CDR3 contains 15 residues. V dropped 1 base and J dropped 4 bases, with 12 bases sitting between them. The germline CDR1 and CDR2 sequences are SGHRS and YFSETQ. The CDR3 here is CASSLFPGAGNTIYF. The CDR3, as DNA: TGCGCCAGCAGCTTGTTTCCAGGGGCCGGAAACACCATATATTTT.

V gene TRBV23-1 combines with J gene TRBJ1-2; D is possibly TRBD1 (5 bases). TRBV23-1 carries the ORF label, with uncertain function. This CDR3 is 16 amino acids long. Trimming took 6 bases from V and 4 from J, leaving 21 bases between them. The CDR3, as DNA: TGCGCCAGCAGGCAAACCGCCTCCTCGGGGGTCTATGGCTACACCTTC. Protein product: CASRQTASSGVYGYTF.

This clone appeared once. V is TRBV12-5 and J is TRBJ1-5; D gene uncertain. The CDR3 length is 17 residues. Trimming took 2 bases from V and 0 from J, leaving 14 bases between them. CDR1 is LGHNT and CDR2 is FRNRAP in the germline V gene. The CDR3 DNA sequence: TGTGCTAGTGGTTTGCCACGGGTCTTTTATAGCAATCAGCCCCAGCATTTT. As protein: CASGLPRVFYSNQPQHF.

This rearrangement joins TRBV28 to TRBJ2-1; D uncertain. Germline V gene data show CDR1 as MDHEN and CDR2 as SYDVKM. V lost 6 bases, J lost 10 bases, and 10 bases lay in between. The CDR3 is 11 amino acids. CDR3 nucleotides: TGTGCCAGCAGGATGGCCAGAGAGCAGTTCTTC. It translates to CASRMAREQFF.

This clone was recorded only once. Mismatch with germline at one junction end may stem from a read error. The chain is built from TRBV7-7 and TRBJ2-1, with 8 bases that match TRBD2. The CDR3 has 15 amino acids. Germline V gene data show CDR1 as SSHAT and CDR2 as FNYEAQ (reference sequence). The CDR3 DNA sequence: TGTGCTAGCAGCTTGACTAGCGACCCCTACAATGAGCAGTTCTTC. Amino acid sequence: CASSLTSDPYNEQFF. The full variable domain, its missing parts supplied by reference TRBV7-7 and TRBJ2-1, is GAGVSQSPRYKVTKRGQDVTLRCDPISSHATLYWYQQALGQGPEFLTYFNYEAQPDKSGLPSDRFSAERPEGSISTLTIQRTEQRDSAMYRCASSLTSDPYNEQFFGPGTRLTVL.

V gene TRBV27 combines with J gene TRBJ2-4; D ambiguous. The germline V and J ends were trimmed by 5 bases and 7 bases, with 15 bases remaining between them. The germline gives CDR1 MNHEY, CDR2 SMNVEV (reference sequence). CDR3 length: 14 residues. This chain's CDR3 is CASSASWVGNIQYF. The CDR3 DNA reads TGTGCCAGCAGTGCCAGTTGGGTCGGGAACATTCAGTACTTC.

The chain joins TRBV12-3 or TRBV12-4 to TRBJ1-2, with a tentative D call TRBD1 (5 bases). The CDR3 runs 12 residues. Trimming removed 5 bases from V and 4 bases from J, with 8 bases in between. CDR3 protein: CASSPDSYGYTF. Written as DNA, the CDR3 is TGTGCCAGCAGTCCCGACAGCTATGGCTACACCTTC.

The chain joins TRBV2 to TRBJ1-4; no firm D call. Germline CDR1 reads SNHLY; CDR2 reads FYNNEI. Trimming removed 5 bases at V and 8 bases at J, with 9 bases between. The CDR3 is 12 residues long. The CDR3 region is CASSPAAEKLFF. CDR3 sequence (DNA): TGTGCCAGCAGTCCGGCCGCGGAAAAACTGTTTTTT. The full variable domain, its missing parts supplied by reference TRBV2 and TRBJ1-4, is EPEVTQTPSHQVTQMGQEVILRCVPISNHLYFYWYRQILGQKVEFLVSFYNNEISEKSEIFDDQFSVERPDGSNFTLKIRSTKLEDSAMYFCASSPAAEKLFFGSGTQLSVL.

This chain joins TRBV2 and TRBJ1-2; D gene unclear. Trimming stripped 7 bases from V and 2 bases from J, with 14 bases between. This CDR3 has 14 amino acids. Germline V lookup: CDR1 SNHLY, CDR2 FYNNEI. DNA of the CDR3: TGTGCCAGCAAAAGGACCGGAGGGAACTATGGCTACACCTTC. It encodes CASKRTGGNYGYTF.

The chain couples TRBV5-1 to TRBJ1-3; D might be TRBD1 (5 bases). This CDR3 has 15 residues. Trimming pared 0 bases from V and 3 bases from J, leaving 10 bases between. In germline, CDR1 is SGHRS, CDR2 YFSETQ. CDR3 region: CASSLEGSGGNTIYF. The CDR3 region has the DNA TGCGCCAGCAGCTTGGAGGGGTCTGGTGGAAACACCATATATTTT.

The chain links TRBV6-4 to TRBJ2-7, with 8 bases that match TRBD2. CDR1 is MRHNA, CDR2 SNTAGT, per germline. V lost 4 bases to trimming and J lost 7 bases; unmatched junction nucleotides: 18. There are 17 residues in the CDR3. CDR3 DNA sequence: TGTGCCAGCAGTGTACGGGGGGGGCGGGAGGCCATTAAGGAGCAGTACTTC. This gives the protein CASSVRGGREAIKEQYF.

This clone was recorded only once. This sequence joins TRBV6-1 and TRBJ1-6; no clear D. The germline CDR1 and CDR2 sequences are MNHNS and SASEGT. The length of the CDR3 is 15 residues. V was shortened by 2 bases and J by 10 bases, with 15 bases between the two germline ends. The CDR3 DNA follows: TGTGCCAGCAGTGAACAGGCTTATCTAAGGTCACCCCTCCACTTT. Translated: CASSEQAYLRSPLHF.

This sequence joins TRBV7-9 and TRBJ1-4, with 9 nucleotides matching TRBD1. The CDR3 loop spans 16 amino acids. V shed 5 bases, J shed 7 bases, and the junction held 11 bases outside the gene matches. Germline V gives CDR1 SEHNR, CDR2 FQNEAQ (reference sequence). As DNA, the CDR3 is TGTGCCAGCAGCAATCCCCCCGACAGGGGGGTTGAAAAACTGTTTTTT. Translated, it gives CASSNPPDRGVEKLFF.

The chain joins TRBV19 to TRBJ2-7; D is possibly TRBD1 (5 bases). Deletions cut 3 bases from V and 0 bases from J, with 12 bases between. The CDR3 runs to 15 residues. Germline CDR1 is LNHDA and CDR2 is SQIVND (reference sequence). DNA for the CDR3: TGTGCCAGTAGTATTGACAGCAGGAGCTCCTACGAGCAGTACTTC. Translating gives CASSIDSRSSYEQYF.